This T cell receptor (beta chain) was sequenced in a study of monozygotic twins with inflammatory bowel disease. The CDR3 is 14 amino acids. CDR1 SEHNR and CDR2 FQNEAQ come from the germline V gene (reference sequence). Study results and caveats: Relative clonotype sharing with others was diminished in IBD patients versus healthy twins, particularly with disease activity.

Concerning this clonotype itself: Its target is not known.

Incorporation of UMIs carrying a 6-nucleotide sample barcode was performed by template switching. TCRdb reprocessed the 5' RACE reads; each CDR3 protein has one entry and no DNA is given. Here the sample table reports around 99,000 distinct CDR3 sequences. The chain is built from TRBV7-9 and TRBJ2-1; TCRdb's D call of TRBD1 is untestable without DNA. Sequencing used blood. The receptor comes from a human donor with ulcerative colitis or Crohn's disease, or a healthy co-twin of an affected twin (not recorded which). The CDR3 reads CASSSGGPWDEQFF.